Listed here are 27 T cell receptor beta chains from one sample, sequenced in a study of cytomegalovirus exposure and HLA in healthy donors. Use of 60 Vbeta and 13 Jbeta primers characterized the PCR. Only in-frame clones appear in the TCRdb table, and some are missing; sequencing was by immunoSEQ multiplex PCR. This sample carries about 93,000 clones, about 81% of them seen once, and the ten largest clones take 3.3%. The sequenced material came from PBMCs. These receptors were collected from a woman aged 40 to 50 in good health and CMV-seronegative.

The genes are TRBV28 and TRBJ1-2; tentative D call: TRBD1 (5 bases). The CDR3 runs 16 residues. V lost 5 bases and J lost 6, with 22 bases in between. Germline-derived CDR1 and CDR2 are MDHEN and SYDVKM. The DNA for the CDR3 is TGTGCCAGCAGTGCATACAGAAACCGGGCGGGGGATGGCTACACCTTC. Translating gives CASSAYRNRAGDGYTF.

The CDR3 bases are TGTGCCAGCAGCAAAGAAAGTGGGGCGAACACTGAAGCTTTCTTT. It is translated as CASSKESGANTEAFF. V is TRBV21-1 and J is TRBJ1-1; the table gives TRBD1 as D, unverified against the DNA. TRBV21-1 represents a pseudogene. The CDR3 is made up of 15 amino acids.

The genes are TRBV30 and TRBJ1-1, with 7 bases aligning to TRBD1. Germline V CDR1 and CDR2: GTSNPN, SVGIG (reference sequence). CDR3 length equals 12 residues. V trimming: 5 bases; J trimming: 3 bases; junction bases outside the gene matches: 3. The DNA of the CDR3 is TGTGCCTGGTTAGACAGGGACACTGAAGCTTTCTTT. Its translation: CAWLDRDTEAFF.

This rearrangement joins TRBV7-2 to TRBJ2-5, with D perhaps TRBD2 (5 bases). This CDR3 has 15 amino acids. Germline V gives CDR1 SGHTA, CDR2 FQGNSA. V lost 1 base and J lost 0, with 9 bases in between. CDR3 sequence reads: CASSLDGRYQETQYF. The CDR3 nucleotides read TGTGCCAGCAGCTTAGATGGGAGATACCAAGAGACCCAGTACTTC.

Details on this clone: One end of the junction fails to match germline, which may point to a read error. The chain combines TRBV7-9 with TRBJ2-7, with 9 nucleotides matching TRBD2. CDR1 is SEHNR and CDR2 is FQNEAQ in the germline V gene (reference sequence). This CDR3 has 14 residues. CDR3 bases: TGTTCCAGCAGCGAAGCGGGAGGTCTAATCGAGCAGTACTTC. Its translation is CSSSEAGGLIEQYF. Using reference TRBV7-9 and TRBJ2-7 for the parts outside the CDR3, the full variable domain is DTGVSQNPRHKITKRGQNVTFRCDPISEHNRLYWYRQTLGQGPEFLTYFQNEAQLEKSRLLSDRFSAERPKGSFSTLEIQRTEQGDSAMYLCSSSEAGGLIEQYFGPGTRLTVT.

The genes are TRBV28 and TRBJ2-7; a weak D match, TRBD1 (5 bases). This CDR3 comprises 15 residues. The germline gives CDR1 MDHEN, CDR2 SYDVKM. V was cut by 4 bases and J by 4 bases, with 17 bases left in between. The CDR3 loop reads CASSSPRGHGYEQYF. The CDR3 DNA reads as TGTGCCAGCAGTTCCCCTCGCGGACACGGATACGAGCAGTACTTC.

The chain is built from TRBV19 and TRBJ1-5; D not certain. This CDR3 has 16 residues. V lost 7 bases and J 0 bases, leaving 16 bases between the germline ends. Per germline, CDR1 LNHDA and CDR2 SQIVND (reference sequence). CDR3 in amino acids: CASTPWVGDSNQPQHF. The CDR3, as DNA: TGTGCCAGTACCCCTTGGGTCGGGGATAGCAATCAGCCCCAGCATTTT.

The rearrangement uses TRBV28 and TRBJ2-5; D unresolved. The CDR3 totals 12 residues. Germline CDR1 is MDHEN and CDR2 is SYDVKM. V was pared by 2 bases and J by 2 bases, with 3 bases between. CDR3 region: CASSLPQETQYF. The DNA for the CDR3 is TGTGCCAGCAGTTTACCACAAGAGACCCAGTACTTC.

The gene calls are TRBV7-8 and TRBJ2-2; TRBD2 aligns across 8 bases. The length of the CDR3 is 16 residues. Per germline, CDR1 SGHVS and CDR2 FQNEAQ. V dropped 5 bases and J dropped 2; count of bases not matched to a gene: 7. The CDR3 sequence is CASSPLAGKNTGELFF. The CDR3, as DNA: TGTGCCAGCAGCCCCTTAGCGGGGAAAAACACCGGGGAGCTGTTTTTT.

This clone has more than one count but fewer than ten. The V call is TRBV5-1, the J call TRBJ1-4; D gene unclear. This CDR3 is 12 amino acids long. CDR1 is SGHRS, CDR2 YFSETQ, per germline. Trimming cost V 4 bases and J 5 bases, with 6 bases left between them. The CDR3 loop is CASSGGNEKLFF. The DNA for the CDR3 is TGCGCCAGCAGCGGCGGAAATGAAAAACTGTTTTTT.

This clone was counted between two and nine times. The chain uses TRBV6-1 and TRBJ2-7, with 12 bases fitting TRBD1. The germline CDR1 and CDR2 sequences are MNHNS and SASEGT. CDR3 length: 14 residues. The junction had 7 bases not matched to a gene; V was cut back by 7 bases and J by 6 bases. This CDR3 reads CASNRDRGPIEQYF. CDR3 nucleotide sequence: TGTGCCAGCAACCGGGACAGGGGGCCTATCGAGCAGTACTTC.

The chain couples TRBV5-4 to TRBJ2-1; D is undetermined. This CDR3 contains 15 residues. Per the germline V gene, CDR1 is SGHNT and CDR2 is YYREEE (reference sequence). The V and J ends lost 1 base and 1 base respectively, with 9 bases between them. The CDR3, as DNA: TGTGCCAGCAGCTTGAAAGGCGGTTCCTACAATGAGCAGTTCTTC. This codes for CASSLKGGSYNEQFF.

V is TRBV7-9 and J is TRBJ2-3, with 12 bases identical to TRBD2. The CDR3 is made up of 15 amino acids. The ends lost 4 bases at V and 5 bases at J; junction bases unmatched: 4. CDR1 is SEHNR, CDR2 FQNEAQ, per germline (reference sequence). CDR3 loop: CASSYLAGGGDTQYF. The DNA for the CDR3 is TGTGCCAGCAGCTATCTAGCGGGAGGGGGAGATACGCAGTATTTT.

The CDR3 DNA reads as TGCGCCAGCAGCCCCCCTAGCGGGAGGGCTAACAATGAGCAGTTCTTC. Its protein product is CASSPPSGRANNEQFF. The J gene is TRBJ2-1, the V gene TRBV5-1; 12 positions match TRBD2. Germline loops: CDR1 SGHRS, CDR2 YFSETQ. The V and J ends lost 4 bases and 5 bases, in that order; junction bases with no gene match: 7. The CDR3 extends over 16 amino acids.

V usage is TRBV29-1 and J usage is TRBJ1-2; the D gene is possibly TRBD1 (5 bases). CDR3 length equals 13 residues. The V end was cut by 1 base, the J end by 4 bases, with 10 bases between. Per the germline V gene, CDR1 is SQVTM and CDR2 is ANQGSEA. DNA for the CDR3: TGCAGCGTTGAAGCCGGGACTGGCTATGGCTACACCTTC. Translating gives CSVEAGTGYGYTF.

This chain connects TRBV7-9 to TRBJ2-1; TRBD2 agrees at 13 bases. This CDR3 has 18 residues. CDR1 and CDR2 (germline): SEHNR, FQNEAQ (reference sequence). V lost 4 bases and J lost 4; bases outside the gene matches: 10. The CDR3 protein is CASSSQSGTSGVYNEQFF. CDR3 sequence (DNA): TGTGCCAGCAGCTCCCAGTCCGGGACTAGCGGGGTTTACAATGAGCAGTTCTTC.

The gene calls are TRBV18 and TRBJ1-2, with D tentatively TRBD1 (6 bases). V dropped 3 bases and J dropped 8 bases, with 19 bases sitting between them. Germline V CDR1 and CDR2: KGHSH, LQKENI. This CDR3 region has 15 residues. The CDR3 sequence is CASSPHAAGEKGYTF. In DNA form, the CDR3 reads TGTGCCAGCTCACCCCACGCGGCAGGGGAAAAAGGCTACACCTTC.

This clone has just a few counts. V gene TRBV5-1 combines with J gene TRBJ2-2; 14 positions agree with TRBD2. The germline V gene encodes CDR1 SGHRS and CDR2 YFSETQ. This CDR3 spans 16 amino acids. Germline trimming cut 0 bases from V and 7 bases from J; bases unmatched to any gene: 2. CDR3 protein: CASSLVGTSGSGELFF. The CDR3 region has the DNA TGCGCCAGCAGCTTGGTTGGGACTAGCGGGAGCGGGGAGCTGTTTTTT. The full variable domain, completed using reference TRBV5-1 and TRBJ2-2, is KAGVTQTPRYLIKTRGQQVTLSCSPISGHRSVSWYQQTPGQGLQFLFEYFSETQRNKGNFPGRFSGRQFSNSRSEMNVSTLELGDSALYLCASSLVGTSGSGELFFGEGSRLTVL.

This rearrangement joins TRBV2 to TRBJ2-5; the D is unclear. V was pared by 6 bases and J by 1 base, with 12 bases between. The CDR3 extends over 14 amino acids. Germline CDR1 reads SNHLY; CDR2 reads FYNNEI. DNA for the CDR3: TGTGCCAGCAGAGAAACCGGGTTCCAAGAGACCCAGTACTTC. Translated, it gives CASRETGFQETQYF.

This rearrangement joins TRBV19 to TRBJ2-2; D may be TRBD1 (5 bases). The germline CDR1 and CDR2 sequences are LNHDA and SQIVND (reference sequence). CDR3 size: 16 residues. V was cut by 6 bases and J by 1 base, with 15 bases left in between. The DNA for the CDR3 is TGTGCCAGTAGCATGCCAGGGTTGGGGAACACCGGGGAGCTGTTTTTT. Protein sequence: CASSMPGLGNTGELFF.

The chain is built from TRBV6-1 and TRBJ1-3; TRBD1 aligns across 7 bases. This CDR3 region has 19 residues. The V segment lost 0 bases and the J segment 1 base; nucleotides outside the gene matches: 12. Germline V CDR1 and CDR2: MNHNS, SASEGT. The CDR3 is CASSEARRIDRESGNTIYF. In DNA form, the CDR3 reads TGTGCCAGCAGTGAAGCGCGTAGGATTGACAGGGAGTCTGGAAACACCATATATTTT.

V usage is TRBV28 and J usage is TRBJ1-2; the match to TRBD1 covers 7 bases. CDR1 is MDHEN and CDR2 is SYDVKM in the germline V gene. The ends lost 4 bases at V and 4 bases at J; junction bases unmatched: 6. The CDR3 length is 14 residues. The CDR3 DNA follows: TGTGCCAGCAGTTCGACAGGGACGGGCTATGGCTACACCTTC. Residues: CASSSTGTGYGYTF.

The rearrangement joins TRBV4-2 to TRBJ2-3, with 7 nucleotides matching TRBD1. The ends lost 1 base at V and 5 bases at J; junction bases unmatched: 6. This CDR3 region has 15 residues. Germline V lookup: CDR1 LGHNA, CDR2 YNFKEQ. CDR3 in amino acids: CASSQGTGLIDTQYF. CDR3 DNA: TGTGCCAGCAGCCAAGGGACAGGTCTTATAGATACGCAGTATTTT.

This rearrangement joins TRBV28 to TRBJ2-7; 8 positions match TRBD1. CDR1 is MDHEN, CDR2 SYDVKM, per germline. This CDR3 has 14 residues. With V trimmed by 7 bases and J by 5 bases, 10 bases remained unmatched. The CDR3 DNA follows: TGTGCCAGCATTCCTGCCGGGACAGGAAACGAGCAGTACTTC. This translates into CASIPAGTGNEQYF.

The V and J genes are TRBV28 and TRBJ2-7, with D possibly matching TRBD1 (5 bases). CDR1 is MDHEN and CDR2 is SYDVKM in the germline V gene. The CDR3 runs 13 residues. Trimming took 2 bases from V and 3 from J, leaving 8 bases between them. CDR3 amino acids: CASSLPTDYEQYF. CDR3 DNA sequence: TGTGCCAGCAGTTTACCGACAGACTACGAGCAGTACTTC.

With respect to this clone: In the same sample, other DNA sequences code for this CDR3. The V call is TRBV7-2, the J call TRBJ2-3; D possibly corresponds to TRBD1 (5 bases). Trimming left V 4 bases short and J 6 bases short, with 8 bases between. The CDR3 sequence is 12 residues long. CDR1 SGHTA and CDR2 FQGNSA come from the germline V gene. The CDR3 coding sequence is TGTGCCAGCAGCTCCCAGGGCGATACGCAGTATTTT. This gives the protein CASSSQGDTQYF.

The rearrangement uses TRBV15 and TRBJ2-1; D is possibly TRBD1 (6 bases). V lost 0 bases and J 5 bases, leaving 8 bases between the germline ends. The germline V gene has CDR1 LNHNV and CDR2 YYDKDF (reference sequence). CDR3 length: 14 residues. CDR3 amino acids: CATSRDWTDNEQFF. The DNA of the CDR3 is TGTGCCACCAGCAGAGATTGGACAGACAATGAGCAGTTCTTC. The whole variable domain, remainder taken from reference TRBV15 and TRBJ2-1, is DAMVIQNPRYQVTQFGKPVTLSCSQTLNHNVMYWYQQKSSQAPKLLFHYYDKDFNNEADTPDNFQSRRPNTSFCFLDIRSPGLGDTAMYLCATSRDWTDNEQFFGPGTRLTVL.